The present TCR beta chain was sequenced within a study of cytomegalovirus exposure and HLA in healthy donors (dated by TCRdb to about 2017). Regarding the study in general: According to an earlier analysis of around 600 of the donors, about 179 million T cells yielded 117 million unique TCR beta sequences and about 280 Gb of sequence data. About 300 gigabases of sequencing data and about 92 million unique TCR sequences made up an early release that covered fewer than 650 HLA-typed donors. Among the roughly 370 genotyped donors, 75% to 90% belonged to the genetic ancestry cluster associated with self-reported Caucasian donors. The aim of the study was to test whether cataloging public T cell receptors could identify signatures of past pathogen exposure. The study used immunosequencing to profile the T cell repertoires of 670 or so subjects and linked those repertoires to cytomegalovirus serostatus. Along with the approximately 700-subject first cohort, a separate validation cohort of over a hundred different subjects was used. To predict cytomegalovirus infection status, the study combined high-throughput TCR immunosequencing, statistical association of individual TCRs with disease status, and machine learning. A later analysis re-examined previously published TCR beta repertoires from 600 to 700 donors and added high-resolution HLA genotyping to investigate patterns of TCR occurrence. In the later analysis, no new phenotypic data were used to find candidate immune exposures; instead, reliance was placed on TCR beta sequences and their occurrence across donors. In an earlier analysis of around 540 of the donors, high-throughput TCR beta sequencing was used to judge whether each TCR beta V gene segment behaved as functional or pseudogenic. Donor age, sex, ethnicity and CMV serostatus were collected together with the repertoire data. Genome-wide SNP genotypes for about three fifths of the roughly 670 donors were used in a later genetic analysis, which treated that subset as a discovery cohort. Every repertoire in the discovery cohort had been generated on one and the same sequencing platform. HLA typing covered class I and class II loci at four-digit resolution. Typing coverage varied by locus: roughly 629-630 donors for A, B, C, DRB1 and DQB1; roughly 500 for DQA1; around 610 for DPA1; 450 to 480 for DPB1. A few DR-DQ haplotypes were treated as single units for association and clustering because of strong linkage in the cohort. Among around 400 genotyped donors of the cohort, an average of about 240,000 unique TCR beta nucleotide sequences was sequenced per donor, of which about 19% were non-productive. Results the study describes overall, beyond this receptor: A few of the identified cytomegalovirus-associated TCR beta chains were confirmed in vitro to be specific for cytomegalovirus antigens. Linkage disequilibrium might explain the correlated functional status among segregating V segments, but an unknown experimental factor could not be excluded. According to the authors, the approach could potentially be generalized to other disease states and immunological phenotypes. Because HLA typing was missing for some donors at each locus, association tests included only the typed subset. A further reported finding was that TCR beta sequences accurately predicted the HLA-A and HLA-B alleles for most subjects in the first cohort. A later analysis found that HLA-associated TCR beta chains were more clonally expanded and had lower generation probabilities than equally common non-associated chains. The earlier analysis of approximately 540 of the donors excluded fewer than 20 rarely observed V segments, including chromosome 9 orphons, because counts were too low. The classifier was reported to diagnose cytomegalovirus status with high specificity and sensitivity in both the original cohort and the validation cohort. Immune exposure information for the cohort was limited to CMV serostatus. A later analysis associated 15,000 to 20,000 TCR beta sequences with specific HLA alleles at a false discovery rate of 0.05. Most TCR sequences were observed very rarely across donors, whereas some public TCRs were present in many individuals. Roughly uniform sequencing depth across donors was assumed in presence/absence analyses, although this assumption may not hold. A total of 164 TCR beta chains were listed by the study as associated with cytomegalovirus. Some IMGT-functional V segments, including TRBV6-2 and TRBV6-3, could not be distinguished by the 87-base-pair reads and were therefore excluded. An association between a missense DCLRE1C variant and V-gene and J-gene trimming of TCR beta chains was found in a later genetic analysis and replicated in an independent cohort. According to a later analysis, most CMV-associated TCR beta chains appeared to be HLA-restricted, and the HLA associations seemed to be driven largely by CMV exposure. In an earlier analysis of about 550 of the donors, most TCR beta V segments were observed in productive rearrangements about 87% or about 30% of the time, broadly matching IMGT annotations. In a later analysis, several top co-occurrence clusters were reported to appear linked to parvovirus B19, influenza, CMV and Epstein-Barr virus. Strong co-occurrence of HLA alleles, especially DR and DQ, made assigning TCR associations to individual alleles difficult. This cohort had only TCR beta chains sequenced, and the lack of alpha or paired-chain data limited which features could be detected. The sequencing pipeline was judged likely to have produced a cluster of highly shared sequence variants as a technical artifact. In a later analysis, TCR association rates were found to vary across HLA loci, with the most associated TCRs seen for DRB1 alleles and the fewest for HLA-C alleles. Compared with the 666-donor mean, donors in an Asian-associated ancestry cluster had fewer N-insertions in productive TCRs, according to a later genetic analysis.

From its cysteine to its phenylalanine, the CDR3 spans 16 amino acids. This entry keeps only the CDR3 DNA: 48 bases, framed from base 1. V and J lose 2 bases and 1 base, and a span of 14 bases separates them. The germline V gene specifies MNHEY as CDR1 and SVGAGI as CDR2. With respect to this clone: The specificity of this receptor is unknown. One base away there is no much larger clone; base qualities are not given.

Libraries were prepared through the immunoSEQ multiplex PCR assay. A mixture of 60 forward primers for TCR Vbeta segments and 13 reverse primers for TCR Jbeta segments was used in the multiplex PCR. Amplification of the CDR3 region of rearranged TCR beta genes was performed with a multiplex PCR assay on genomic DNA. The Illumina HiSeq System was used to sequence the amplified TCR beta libraries as 87-base-pair reads. On the study's bioinformatics: Across the 670 or so repertoires, a later analysis counted around 80 million unique TCR beta chains, roughly 11 million of which were shared by at least two donors. To remove PCR and sequencing errors, raw reads were error-corrected and collapsed into unique sequences using a nearest-neighbor algorithm that merged closely related sequences. V, D and J gene segments were assigned by aligning CDR3 sequences to IMGT reference sequences. For a sequence to be retained, a match of at least six nucleotides was required to both a V gene segment and a J gene segment. A rearrangement counted as productive if the CDR3 had no stop codons and remained in frame with V and J, and every other rearrangement counted as non-productive. CDR3 was defined according to IMGT convention as the region running from the second conserved V-encoded cysteine to the conserved J-encoded phenylalanine. Sequences without an unambiguous match to a single V gene segment were excluded from the earlier analysis of almost 600 of the donors. In an earlier analysis of around 600 of the donors, V segments were called functional above 56.7% productive rearrangements and were called segregating when the between-donor standard deviation exceeded 5%. A statistical classification framework was built to diagnose cytomegalovirus status from the catalog of TCR beta chain sequences. A later analysis assigned V and J genes by comparing TCR nucleotide sequences with IMGT/GENE-DB human TR gene sequences. A later analysis assigned CDR3 sequences and most-parsimonious VDJ recombination scenarios with the TCRdist pipeline. A later analysis defined each TCR beta chain by its CDR3 amino acid sequence plus V-gene family, and excluded reads lacking a unique V-gene family. A later analysis removed 592 highly shared, low-generation-probability nucleotide sequences to deal with suspected cross-contamination and a sequencing artifact. In a later analysis, a clonal expansion index for each public chain was calculated from normalized within-repertoire ranks of inferred template counts. A later analysis computed generation probabilities with a VDJ recombination model fitted to out-of-frame rearrangements, and checked the results against IGoR. A later analysis scored TCR-TCR, TCR-HLA and TCR-CMV co-occurrence with hypergeometric tests, applying a repertoire-size bias correction to TCR pairs. To estimate false discovery rates, a later analysis permuted the HLA or CMV assignments 20 times. In a later analysis, co-occurring TCRs were grouped with DBSCAN, and TCRdist sequence similarity was added when clustering was performed within HLA-allele-positive subsets. Repertoires with fewer than 30,000 or more than 120,000 public chains were left out of co-occurrence clustering, as were about five repertoires with anomalous nucleotide sharing. As stored in TCRdb, this immuneACCESS dataset retains in-frame rearrangements with V and J assigned. A fraction of the clones does not appear; measured against another copy, unresolved V genes explain less than half of the discrepancy, and the remainder lacks a known reason. Clonal size and the V and J genes are those of that table, whereas D and trimming came from the DNA. The sample table holds more than 85,000 clones, of which roughly 71% were seen once. The ten top clones hold about 5.5% of the sample.

The cohort was made up of approximately 670 healthy bone marrow donors. Cohort members were all nominally healthy when sampled, although unrecorded immune exposures were likely present. The donor tested CMV seropositive and was one of the 289 seropositive cohort members. A peripheral blood sample was collected from each donor, and TCR beta sequencing was performed on peripheral blood mononuclear cells. The Qiagen DNeasy Blood Extraction Kit was used to extract genomic DNA from the blood cell samples. The sequence was obtained from a woman between 65 and 79 years old in good health and CMV-seropositive. The chain couples TRBV6-5 to TRBJ2-5; matching of 7 bases hints at TRBD2 as the D gene. The sample taken for sequencing was PBMCs. The CDR3 amino acid sequence is: CASSYNTGGLQETQYF. The sequenced DNA is TGTGCCAGCAGTTACAACACGGGGGGCCTCCAAGAGACCCAGTACTTC.